A single sample gave rise to the 24 T cell receptor beta chains below, sequenced in a study of CD8 T cells in Susac syndrome. Random-hexamer reverse transcription was applied to roughly 0.5 to 1 ug RNA. TCRdb used MiXCR to reprocess the immunoSEQ multiplex PCR reads, holding one entry per CDR3 protein. The top ten clones hold less than 0.15% of a sample with around 200,000 distinct CDR3 sequences, 80% to 95% of them seen once. Sequenced input: CD8+ T cells from PBMCs. These receptor sequences come from a human donor with multiple sclerosis.

The V call is TRBV7-2, the J call TRBJ2-3, with D uncertain. The germline gives CDR1 SGHTA, CDR2 FQGNSA. CDR3 length: 11 amino acids. Trimming took 3 bases from V and 6 from J, leaving 4 bases between them. The DNA for the CDR3 is TGTGCCAGCAGCTTGGACGATACGCAGTATTTT. Protein: CASSLDDTQYF.

V gene TRBV28 combines with J gene TRBJ2-7; TRBD1 might be the D (6 bases). Germline CDR1 is MDHEN and CDR2 is SYDVKM. V lost 6 bases to trimming and J lost 1 base, with 19 bases between them. This CDR3 spans 16 amino acids. For the CDR3, the DNA is TGTGCCAGCAGCCCCAGGCCGACAGGACGATCCTACGAGCAGTACTTC. Its protein product is CASSPRPTGRSYEQYF.

The chain uses TRBV5-6 and TRBJ2-2; weak D call: TRBD1 (6 bases). Germline V gene data show CDR1 as SGHDT and CDR2 as YYEEEE. Trimming shortened V by 0 bases and J by 5 bases, and 11 bases separated the two germline ends. The CDR3 runs 15 residues. The CDR3 DNA reads TGTGCCAGCAGCTTGGGGGGGCTCCCTACCGGGGAGCTGTTTTTT. This encodes CASSLGGLPTGELFF.

CDR3 sequence (DNA): TGCAGCGTCCTGACAGGAGGCTACGAGCAGTACTTC. Amino acid sequence: CSVLTGGYEQYF. The V call is TRBV29-1, the J call TRBJ2-7; the D gene is possibly TRBD1 (6 bases). Germline V gene sequence: CDR1 SQVTM, CDR2 ANQGSEA. Trimming left V 6 bases short and J 3 bases short, with 12 bases between. The CDR3 sequence is 12 residues long.

This clonotype was picked up a small number of times. The genes are TRBV4-3 and TRBJ2-1, with TRBD2 matching over 11 bases. Germline V gives CDR1 LGHNA, CDR2 YSLEER. The trim removed 1 base at V and 7 bases at J, leaving 6 bases unmatched. The CDR3 loop spans 16 amino acids. Here the CDR3 reads CASSQGLAGKVNEQFF. The CDR3 bases are TGCGCCAGCAGCCAAGGACTAGCGGGAAAGGTTAATGAGCAGTTCTTC.

The chain employs TRBV13 and TRBJ2-7; TRBD2 matches 9 bases. J lost 5 bases, V lost 5 bases, and 7 bases had no gene match. The germline gives CDR1 PRHDT, CDR2 FYEKMQ (reference sequence). CDR3 length equals 14 residues. CDR3 nucleotides: TGTGCCAGCAGCCTCTGGACTAGCGCCCACGAGCAGTACTTC. Translation: CASSLWTSAHEQYF.

The chain uses TRBV20-1 and TRBJ2-1; 8 bases are a match to TRBD2. CDR1 is DFQATT and CDR2 is SNEGSKA in the germline V gene (reference sequence). This CDR3 is 15 amino acids long. With 1 base clipped from V and 7 bases from J, the junction kept 9 bases outside the gene matches. The CDR3 DNA reads as TGCAGTGCTAGAGGACAGCGGGAGAGCGTGAATGAGCAGTTCTTC. Its protein product is CSARGQRESVNEQFF.

The chain carries TRBV29-1 and TRBJ1-1; D ambiguous. Trimming took 2 bases from V and 0 from J, leaving 4 bases between them. Germline CDR1 reads SQVTM; CDR2 reads ANQGSEA. CDR3 length: 12 residues. This CDR3 reads CSVENMNTEAFF. Written as DNA, the CDR3 is TGCAGCGTTGAAAACATGAACACTGAAGCTTTCTTT.

This chain joins TRBV4-2 and TRBJ1-1; D possibly corresponds to TRBD1 (6 bases). The CDR3 consists of 14 residues. CDR1 LGHNA and CDR2 YNFKEQ come from the germline V gene. V lost 2 bases to trimming and J lost 4 bases, with 11 bases between them. The CDR3 sequence is CASSQLDSLTEAFF. CDR3 bases: TGTGCCAGCAGCCAACTGGACAGTCTCACTGAAGCTTTCTTT.

The genes are TRBV12-3 or TRBV12-4 and TRBJ2-1; D is ambiguous. This CDR3 region has 15 residues. V gave up 4 bases and J gave up 0 bases, with 10 bases separating them. CDR3 loop: CASSSNSISYNEQFF. The CDR3 DNA follows: TGTGCCAGCAGTTCGAATAGTATCTCCTACAATGAGCAGTTCTTC.

The chain joins TRBV15 to TRBJ1-2; the D is unclear. The CDR3 is 15 amino acids. Germline lookup yields CDR1 LNHNV and CDR2 YYDKDF (reference sequence). Trimming cost V 1 base and J 5 bases, with 14 bases left between them. CDR3 DNA sequence: TGTGCCACCAGCAGAGTGAACATACAACCATATGGCTACACCTTC. Its translation: CATSRVNIQPYGYTF. The full variable domain, in which reference TRBV15 and TRBJ1-2 provide the parts outside the CDR3, is DAMVIQNPRYQVTQFGKPVTLSCSQTLNHNVMYWYQQKSSQAPKLLFHYYDKDFNNEADTPDNFQSRRPNTSFCFLDIRSPGLGDTAMYLCATSRVNIQPYGYTFGSGTRLTVV.

V usage is TRBV5-6 and J usage is TRBJ2-7, with 11 bases identical to TRBD1. Germline V gene lookup returns CDR1 SGHDT and CDR2 YYEEEE. The junction had 6 bases not matched to a gene; V was cut back by 4 bases and J by 6 bases. The CDR3 extends over 14 amino acids. The CDR3 here is CASSPGQGVGEQYF. In DNA, the CDR3 is TGTGCCAGCAGCCCGGGACAGGGGGTGGGCGAGCAGTACTTC.

The chain is built from TRBV6-5 and TRBJ2-7, with a weak D call TRBD1 (5 bases). This CDR3 comprises 15 residues. CDR1 and CDR2 (germline): MNHEY, SVGAGI. V was clipped by 2 bases and J by 6 bases, with 17 bases between them. The CDR3 loop reads CASSYGQGGYREQYF. DNA for the CDR3: TGTGCCAGCAGTTACGGCCAGGGCGGCTACCGCGAGCAGTACTTC.

The J gene is TRBJ2-1, the V gene TRBV30, with 8 bases fitting TRBD2. V shed 0 bases, J shed 3 bases, and the junction held 7 bases outside the gene matches. The CDR3 has 16 amino acids. The germline V gene has CDR1 GTSNPN and CDR2 SVGIG (reference sequence). For the CDR3, the DNA is TGTGCCTGGAGTGTACTTGGGCGGGGGGACTACAATGAGCAGTTCTTC. It encodes CAWSVLGRGDYNEQFF.

The rearrangement joins TRBV19 to TRBJ2-2; D might be TRBD2 (5 bases). Deletions cut 8 bases from V and 10 bases from J, with 14 bases between. CDR1 LNHDA and CDR2 SQIVND come from the germline V gene (reference sequence). The CDR3 totals 12 residues. CDR3 amino acids: CASLGGRTELFF. In DNA, the CDR3 is TGTGCCAGTCTGGGTGGGAGAACGGAGCTGTTTTTT.

This clonotype appeared a few times. CDR3 protein: CSVEVVGTQYF. The CDR3 DNA sequence: TGCAGCGTTGAGGTCGTTGGGACCCAGTACTTC. The chain joins TRBV29-1 to TRBJ2-5; the D is unclear. Germline-derived CDR1 and CDR2 are SQVTM and ANQGSEA. The CDR3 is 11 amino acids. V was shortened by 3 bases and J by 7 bases, with 9 bases between the two germline ends.

This rearrangement joins TRBV7-9 to TRBJ2-7; D is perhaps TRBD1 or TRBD2 (5 bases each). Germline V gene lookup returns CDR1 SEHNR and CDR2 FQNEAQ (reference sequence). The CDR3 contains 17 residues. V lost 1 base and J 1 base, leaving 17 bases between the germline ends. This CDR3 reads CASSLVGGNPNSYEQYF. The CDR3 bases are TGTGCCAGCAGCTTAGTTGGGGGAAACCCCAATTCCTACGAGCAGTACTTC.

This clonotype was seen a handful of times. The chain combines TRBV27 with TRBJ2-2; D unclear. Trimming took off 6 bases at V and 5 bases at J, with 10 bases between the two ends. The length of the CDR3 is 13 residues. Germline CDR1 and CDR2: MNHEY and SMNVEV (reference sequence). The CDR3, as DNA: TGTGCCAGCAGGCCGGCCATGACCGGGGAGCTGTTTTTT. This encodes CASRPAMTGELFF.

The V gene is TRBV9, the J gene TRBJ2-3; D gene uncertain. Germline V gene lookup returns CDR1 SGDLS and CDR2 YYNGEE. The length of the CDR3 is 13 residues. The ends were cut back, 0 bases at V and 3 bases at J, with 5 bases in the middle. CDR3 protein: CASSVGMTDTQYF. CDR3 bases: TGTGCCAGCAGCGTAGGGATGACAGATACGCAGTATTTT.

This sequence joins TRBV30 and TRBJ2-2; a weak D match, TRBD2 (6 bases). V was shortened by 5 bases and J by 5 bases, with 18 bases between the two germline ends. The CDR3 runs to 15 residues. Germline V gene lookup returns CDR1 GTSNPN and CDR2 SVGIG (reference sequence). Here the CDR3 reads CAWDLGTLGTGELFF. The CDR3 bases are TGTGCCTGGGATCTCGGGACTCTCGGGACCGGGGAGCTGTTTTTT.

The chain joins TRBV12-3 or TRBV12-4 to TRBJ2-2; D gene ambiguous. The CDR3 has 20 residues. V was shortened by 1 base and J by 2 bases, with 23 bases between the two germline ends. The CDR3 is CASSLGGLRNPTLNTGELFF. DNA for the CDR3: TGTGCCAGCAGTTTAGGGGGTTTGCGGAACCCGACCCTCAACACCGGGGAGCTGTTTTTT.

This chain joins TRBV5-8 and TRBJ2-4; D tentatively fits TRBD1 or TRBD2 (5 bases each). This CDR3 has 14 residues. V was trimmed by 4 bases and J by 5 bases, leaving 13 bases between them. Germline CDR1 and CDR2: SGHTS and YDEGEE. The CDR3 loop is CASSTEGRENIQYF. CDR3 DNA: TGTGCCAGCAGCACCGAGGGCAGGGAAAACATTCAGTACTTC.

The J gene is TRBJ1-1, the V gene TRBV5-4, with D perhaps matching TRBD1 (5 bases). V dropped 2 bases and J dropped 0 bases, with 11 bases sitting between them. Germline assignment: CDR1 SGHNT and CDR2 YYREEE (reference sequence). The CDR3 extends over 15 amino acids. DNA for the CDR3: TGTGCCAGCAGCTTCGGGGCGTTGATGAACACTGAAGCTTTCTTT. Amino acid sequence: CASSFGALMNTEAFF.

The gene calls are TRBV3-1 and TRBJ2-2, with D possibly matching TRBD1 (6 bases). The germline V gene has CDR1 LGHDT and CDR2 YNNKEL (reference sequence). Trimming removed 0 bases from V and 5 bases from J, with 10 bases in between. The CDR3 covers 15 residues. The CDR3 nucleotides are TGTGCCAGCAGCCAAGATGGGGGCCAGACCGGGGAGCTGTTTTTT. Translating it yields CASSQDGGQTGELFF.